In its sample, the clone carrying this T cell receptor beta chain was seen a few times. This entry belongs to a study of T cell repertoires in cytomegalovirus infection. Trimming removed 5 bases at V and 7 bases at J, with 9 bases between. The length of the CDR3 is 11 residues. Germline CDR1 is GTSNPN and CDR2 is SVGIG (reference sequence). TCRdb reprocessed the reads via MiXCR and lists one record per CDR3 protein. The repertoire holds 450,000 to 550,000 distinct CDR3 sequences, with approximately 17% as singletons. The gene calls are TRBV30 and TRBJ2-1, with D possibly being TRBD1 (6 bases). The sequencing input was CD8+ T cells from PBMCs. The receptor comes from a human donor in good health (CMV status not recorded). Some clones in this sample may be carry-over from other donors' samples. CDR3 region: CAWGGGNEQFF. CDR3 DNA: TGTGCCTGGGGGGGCGGTAATGAGCAGTTCTTC.